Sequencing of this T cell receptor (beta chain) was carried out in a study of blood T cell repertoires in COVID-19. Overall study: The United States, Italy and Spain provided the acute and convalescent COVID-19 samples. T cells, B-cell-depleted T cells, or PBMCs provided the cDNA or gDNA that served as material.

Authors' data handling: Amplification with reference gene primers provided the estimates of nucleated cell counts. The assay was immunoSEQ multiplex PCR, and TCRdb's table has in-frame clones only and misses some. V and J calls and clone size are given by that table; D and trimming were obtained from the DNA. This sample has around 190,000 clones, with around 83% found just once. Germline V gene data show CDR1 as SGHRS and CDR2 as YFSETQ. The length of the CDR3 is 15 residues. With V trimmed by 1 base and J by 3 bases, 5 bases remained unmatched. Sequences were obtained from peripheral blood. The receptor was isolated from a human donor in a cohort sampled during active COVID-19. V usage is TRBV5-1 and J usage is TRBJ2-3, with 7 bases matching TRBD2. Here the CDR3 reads CASSLTSASTDTQYF. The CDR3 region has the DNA TGCGCCAGCAGCTTGACTAGCGCCTCAACAGATACGCAGTATTTT.